These 11 T cell receptor beta chains came from one sample sequenced in a study of early T cells in non-severe SARS-CoV-2 infection. Each CDR3 protein gets one entry after TCRdb re-called the 5' RACE reads with MiXCR. This table holds approximately 100,000 distinct CDR3 sequences, about 15% found once. Sequencing was carried out using whole blood. The receptors stem from an adult who was a healthcare worker with PCR-confirmed SARS-CoV-2 infection or an uninfected control (not recorded which).

This chain uses TRBV5-1 with TRBJ1-1, with a weak D call TRBD1 (5 bases). Germline CDR1 and CDR2: SGHRS and YFSETQ. This CDR3 has 15 residues. V was trimmed by 5 bases and J by 1 base, leaving 15 bases between them. CDR3 region: CASSQGRWGNTEAFF. The CDR3 coding sequence is TGCGCCAGCAGTCAGGGACGGTGGGGGAACACTGAAGCTTTCTTT.

The chain links TRBV6-2 or TRBV6-3 to TRBJ2-2, with D possibly matching TRBD1 (5 bases). CDR1 is MNHEY, CDR2 SVGEGT, per germline. This CDR3 is 12 amino acids long. V gave up 8 bases and J gave up 6 bases, with 10 bases separating them. In nucleotides, the CDR3 is TGTGCCAGCCAGGGTTATGCCGGGGAGCTGTTTTTT. Amino acids: CASQGYAGELFF.

The chain carries TRBV6-1 and TRBJ2-1, with TRBD2 as a possible D gene (6 bases). This CDR3 is built from 15 residues. V was clipped by 2 bases and J by 8 bases, with 16 bases between them. Germline V CDR1 and CDR2: MNHNS, SASEGT. The CDR3 bases are TGTGCCAGCAGTGAATCCCTCCGGGGGTTCCATGAGCAGTTCTTC. Amino acids: CASSESLRGFHEQFF.

The chain is built from TRBV3-1 and TRBJ2-5, with 14 bases identical to TRBD2. The CDR3 is 18 amino acids. The germline V gene encodes CDR1 LGHDT and CDR2 YNNKEL (reference sequence). The V and J ends lost 4 bases and 1 base, in that order; junction bases with no gene match: 8. CDR3 region: CASSRRTSGRLTQETQYF. The CDR3 DNA follows: TGTGCCAGCAGCCGTCGGACTAGCGGGAGGCTAACCCAAGAGACCCAGTACTTC.

There are a few counts of this clonotype. The genes are TRBV7-2 and TRBJ1-6; D remains unclear. Germline values: CDR1 SGHTA, CDR2 FQGNSA. The CDR3 is 15 residues long. V lost 2 bases, J lost 6 bases, and 11 bases lay in between. As DNA, the CDR3 is TGTGCCAGCAGCTTAAGTTGGCAGGCTAATTCACCCCTCCACTTT. It yields the protein CASSLSWQANSPLHF.

The rearrangement uses TRBV10-3 and TRBJ1-1; D ambiguous. V lost 10 bases to trimming and J lost 4 bases, with 13 bases between them. CDR1 is ENHRY and CDR2 is SYGVKD in the germline V gene. The CDR3 is 12 residues long. Here the CDR3 reads CATQDLGTEAFF. DNA for the CDR3: TGTGCCACCCAGGACCTGGGCACTGAAGCTTTCTTT.

This clonotype was counted a few times. The chain combines TRBV6-1 with TRBJ2-7; the match to TRBD1 covers 8 bases. The CDR3 is 13 residues long. V shed 4 bases and J 8 bases; nucleotides not matched to a gene: 7. Germline assignment: CDR1 MNHNS and CDR2 SASEGT. The CDR3 loop reads CASSAGQGNKQYF. For the CDR3, the DNA is TGTGCCAGCAGTGCCGGACAGGGAAACAAGCAGTACTTC.

The sample holds many counts of this clonotype. V is TRBV28 and J is TRBJ1-5; D not resolved. The CDR3 extends over 14 amino acids. The V gene lost 2 bases and the J gene lost 1 base, with 6 bases spanning the gap. The germline V gene has CDR1 MDHEN and CDR2 SYDVKM. CDR3 residues: CASSLPRSNQPQHF. The CDR3 DNA reads as TGTGCCAGCAGTTTACCAAGAAGCAATCAGCCCCAGCATTTT.

In its sample, this clonotype was seen a few times. The rearrangement uses TRBV7-2 and TRBJ1-3; D not certain. CDR3 length: 15 amino acids. Looked up from germline, CDR1 is SGHTA and CDR2 is FQGNSA. Trimming left V 4 bases short and J 0 bases short, with 10 bases between. This chain's CDR3 is CASSSGLNSGNTIYF. Here the CDR3 DNA reads TGTGCCAGCAGCTCCGGACTCAACTCTGGAAACACCATATATTTT.

This clonotype was seen repeatedly, ten times or more. V usage is TRBV12-3 or TRBV12-4 and J usage is TRBJ2-3; no firm D call. V dropped 3 bases and J dropped 4 bases, with 14 bases sitting between them. The CDR3 covers 15 residues. CDR3 bases: TGTGCCAGCAGTTTCCGTAGTCGTGGGGCAGATACGCAGTATTTT. It encodes CASSFRSRGADTQYF.

V and J are TRBV12-3 or TRBV12-4 and TRBJ2-2; the D gene is possibly TRBD2 (6 bases). The CDR3 sequence is 14 residues long. Trimming left V 10 bases short and J 4 bases short, with 16 bases between. In DNA form, the CDR3 reads TGTGCCACCATGCTGGGAGCGGGCACCGGGGAGCTGTTTTTT. Translation gives CATMLGAGTGELFF.